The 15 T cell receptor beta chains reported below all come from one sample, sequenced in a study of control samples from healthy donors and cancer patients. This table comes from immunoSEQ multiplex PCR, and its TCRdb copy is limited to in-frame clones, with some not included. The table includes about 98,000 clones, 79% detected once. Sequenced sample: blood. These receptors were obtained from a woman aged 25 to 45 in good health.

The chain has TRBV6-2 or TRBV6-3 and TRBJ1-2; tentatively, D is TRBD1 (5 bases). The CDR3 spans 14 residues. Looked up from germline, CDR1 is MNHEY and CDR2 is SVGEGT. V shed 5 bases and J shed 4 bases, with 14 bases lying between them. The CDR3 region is CASSRVRATYGYTF. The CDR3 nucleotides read TGTGCCAGCAGTCGAGTCAGGGCGACCTATGGCTACACCTTC.

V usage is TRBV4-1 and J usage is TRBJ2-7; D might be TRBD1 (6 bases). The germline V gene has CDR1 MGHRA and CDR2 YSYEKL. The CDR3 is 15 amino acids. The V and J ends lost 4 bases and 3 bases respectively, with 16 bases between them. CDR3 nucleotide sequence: TGCGCCAGCAGCCCGTCCCGGGACACCGACTACGAGCAGTACTTC. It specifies CASSPSRDTDYEQYF.

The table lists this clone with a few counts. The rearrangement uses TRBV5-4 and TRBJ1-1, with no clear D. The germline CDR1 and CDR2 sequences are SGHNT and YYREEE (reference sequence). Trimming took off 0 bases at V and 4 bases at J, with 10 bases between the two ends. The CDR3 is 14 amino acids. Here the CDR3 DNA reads TGTGCCAGCAGCTTGGACGGGCGGAGCACTGAAGCTTTCTTT. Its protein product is CASSLDGRSTEAFF.

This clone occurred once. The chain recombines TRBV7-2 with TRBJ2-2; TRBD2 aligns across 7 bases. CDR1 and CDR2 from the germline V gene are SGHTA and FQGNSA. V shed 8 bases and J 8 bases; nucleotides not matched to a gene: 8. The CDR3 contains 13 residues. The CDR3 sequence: CASGGELQGELFF. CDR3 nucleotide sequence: TGTGCCAGCGGGGGGGAGTTGCAAGGGGAGCTGTTTTTT.

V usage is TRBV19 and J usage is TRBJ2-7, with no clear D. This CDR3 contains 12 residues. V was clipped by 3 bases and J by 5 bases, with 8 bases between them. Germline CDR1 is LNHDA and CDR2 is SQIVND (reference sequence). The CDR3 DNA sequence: TGTGCCAGTAGTATGGAAGGGCACGAGCAGTACTTC. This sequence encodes CASSMEGHEQYF.

The CDR3 DNA follows: TGTGCCAGCAGCGCCGGGGGCCTCACAGATACGCAGTATTTT. It yields the protein CASSAGGLTDTQYF. The chain carries TRBV11-1 and TRBJ2-3, with D possibly being TRBD1 or TRBD2 (6 bases each). The V end lost 5 bases, the J end lost 2 bases, and 11 bases lay between the germline ends. The CDR3 runs 14 residues. Germline CDR1 is SGHAT and CDR2 is FQDESV (reference sequence).

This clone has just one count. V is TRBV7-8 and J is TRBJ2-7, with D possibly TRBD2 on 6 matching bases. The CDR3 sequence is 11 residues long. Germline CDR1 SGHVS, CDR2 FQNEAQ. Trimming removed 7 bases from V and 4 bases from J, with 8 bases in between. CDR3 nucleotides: TGTGCCAGCACGGCGGGGTACGAGCAGTACTTC. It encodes CASTAGYEQYF.

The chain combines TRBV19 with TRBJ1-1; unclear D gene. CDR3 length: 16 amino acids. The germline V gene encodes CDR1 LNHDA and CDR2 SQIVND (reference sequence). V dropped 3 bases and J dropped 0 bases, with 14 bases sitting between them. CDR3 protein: CASSISLSFMNTEAFF. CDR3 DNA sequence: TGTGCCAGTAGTATCTCGCTCTCCTTCATGAACACTGAAGCTTTCTTT.

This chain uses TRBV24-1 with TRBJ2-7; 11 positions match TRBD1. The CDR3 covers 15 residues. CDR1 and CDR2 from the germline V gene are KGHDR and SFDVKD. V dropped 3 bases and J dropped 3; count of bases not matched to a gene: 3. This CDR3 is CATSDQGTGGYEQYF. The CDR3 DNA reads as TGTGCCACCAGTGATCAAGGGACAGGGGGCTACGAGCAGTACTTC.

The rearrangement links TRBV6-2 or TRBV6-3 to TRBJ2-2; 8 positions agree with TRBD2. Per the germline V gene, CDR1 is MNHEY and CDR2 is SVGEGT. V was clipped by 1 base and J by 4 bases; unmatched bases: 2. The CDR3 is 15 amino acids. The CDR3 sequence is CASSYWRGVTGELFF. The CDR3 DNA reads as TGTGCCAGCAGTTACTGGCGGGGGGTCACCGGGGAGCTGTTTTTT.

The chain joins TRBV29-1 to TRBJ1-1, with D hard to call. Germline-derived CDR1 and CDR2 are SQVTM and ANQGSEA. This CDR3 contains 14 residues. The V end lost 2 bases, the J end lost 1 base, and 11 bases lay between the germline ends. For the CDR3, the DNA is TGCAGCGTTGAACCGAGTAGAAGGAACACTGAAGCTTTCTTT. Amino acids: CSVEPSRRNTEAFF.

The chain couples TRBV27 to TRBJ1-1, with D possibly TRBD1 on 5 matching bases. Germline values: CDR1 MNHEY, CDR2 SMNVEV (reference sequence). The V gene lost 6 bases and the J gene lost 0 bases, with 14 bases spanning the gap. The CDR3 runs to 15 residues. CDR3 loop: CASSQRGVMNTEAFF. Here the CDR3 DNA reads TGTGCCAGCAGCCAGAGAGGGGTCATGAACACTGAAGCTTTCTTT.

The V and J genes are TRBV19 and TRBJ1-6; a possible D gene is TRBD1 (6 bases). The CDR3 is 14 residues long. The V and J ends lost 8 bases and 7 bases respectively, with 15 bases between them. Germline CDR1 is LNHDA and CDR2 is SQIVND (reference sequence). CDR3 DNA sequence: TGTGCCAGTGCTTCTACAGGGTTAAATTCACCCCTCCACTTT. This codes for CASASTGLNSPLHF.

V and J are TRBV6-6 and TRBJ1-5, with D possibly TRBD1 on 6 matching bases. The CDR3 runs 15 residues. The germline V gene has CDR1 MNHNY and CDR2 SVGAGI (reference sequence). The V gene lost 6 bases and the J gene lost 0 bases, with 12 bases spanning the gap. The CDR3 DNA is TGTGCCAGCAGAGAGACAGGTTATAGCAATCAGCCCCAGCATTTT. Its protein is CASRETGYSNQPQHF.

CDR3 in DNA: TGTGCCAGCTCACCGGACAGGGAACCCTATGGCTACACCTTC. Protein sequence: CASSPDREPYGYTF. The chain employs TRBV18 and TRBJ1-2, with 8 bases fitting TRBD1. The CDR3 has 14 residues. The V gene end was trimmed by 3 bases and the J gene end by 4 bases; junction bases not matched to a gene: 4. CDR1 KGHSH and CDR2 LQKENI come from the germline V gene.